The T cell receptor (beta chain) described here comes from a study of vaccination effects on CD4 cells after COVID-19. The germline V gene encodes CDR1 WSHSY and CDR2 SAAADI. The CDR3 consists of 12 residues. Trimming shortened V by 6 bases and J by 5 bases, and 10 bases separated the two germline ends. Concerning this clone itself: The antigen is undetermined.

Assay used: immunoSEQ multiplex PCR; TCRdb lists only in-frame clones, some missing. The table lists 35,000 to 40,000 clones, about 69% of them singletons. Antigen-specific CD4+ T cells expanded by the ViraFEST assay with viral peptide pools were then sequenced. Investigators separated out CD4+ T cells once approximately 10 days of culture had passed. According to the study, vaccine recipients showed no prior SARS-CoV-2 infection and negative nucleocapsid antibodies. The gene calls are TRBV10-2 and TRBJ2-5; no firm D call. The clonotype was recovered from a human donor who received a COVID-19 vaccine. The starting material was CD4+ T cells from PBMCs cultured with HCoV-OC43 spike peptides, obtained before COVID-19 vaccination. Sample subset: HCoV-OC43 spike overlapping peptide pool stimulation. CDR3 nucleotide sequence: TGCGCCAGCAGCCTGTATGCCGAGACCCAGTACTTC. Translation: CASSLYAETQYF.